A selection of T cell receptor beta chains follows, all from one sample in a study of blood T cells in healthy people across ages. TCRdb called the 5' RACE reads again in MiXCR, with one record for every CDR3 protein. This table has hundreds of thousands of distinct CDR3 sequences, approximately 30% appearing once. The sequenced sample was blood. The receptors here all came from a woman aged 80 or over in good health. The conserved cysteine and the conserved F or W are not part of the CDR3 here.

J	V	CDR3
TRBJ2-7	TRBV7-2	ASSPTGTQIGEQY
TRBJ2-5	TRBV11-2	ASSLGLDRGRETQY
TRBJ1-4	TRBV5-1	ASSSSGTGDEKLF
TRBJ1-2	TRBV30	AWRSNGVEYGYT
TRBJ2-2	TRBV9	ASSERSNTGELF
TRBJ2-6	TRBV7-7	ASSPGRSSGANVLT
TRBJ2-6	TRBV6-6	ASTPGHSSGANVLT
TRBJ2-1	TRBV11-1	ASSLRTSLAGGYNEQF
TRBJ2-5	TRBV5-6	ASNSGGAARGETQY
TRBJ2-3	TRBV27	ASILRRGGVTDTQY
TRBJ1-1	TRBV20-1	SASASTEAF
TRBJ2-1	TRBV25-1	ASSELAGLNEQF
TRBJ2-3	TRBV2	ASSGVRGGDTQY
TRBJ1-1	TRBV5-1	ASSQTGGSEAF
-	TRBV5-8	ASSEFVRAGKTQY
TRBJ1-5	TRBV28	ASSPSPGQGNQPQH
TRBJ2-1	TRBV28	ASITGGGGHNEQF
TRBJ2-7	TRBV4-3	ASSQEWSSGQTYEQY
TRBJ1-2	TRBV7-9	ASSLDVKRGGYT
TRBJ2-5	TRBV5-1	ASSSASAQETQY
TRBJ1-1	TRBV7-2	ASSFSGTGLGNTEAF
TRBJ1-1	TRBV2	ASTQQRTNTEAF
TRBJ1-1	TRBV7-2	ASRQTKVNTEAF
TRBJ2-3	TRBV2	ASSGRRGTDTQY
TRBJ1-4	TRBV5-4	ASSLGSVGEKLF
TRBJ2-1	TRBV3-1	ASTRGSGGEQF
TRBJ1-1	TRBV4-1	ASSQNRLMNTEAF
TRBJ2-3	TRBV4-1	ANSPSSGGTDTQY
TRBJ2-5	TRBV3-1	ASSQGQLESQY
TRBJ2-5	TRBV7-9	ASSGRTGGPQETQY
TRBJ2-5	TRBV20-1	SATGSGGYYTEQY
TRBJ2-7	TRBV7-9	ASSLDTEEY
TRBJ2-1	TRBV14	ASSLYPRSSYNEQF
TRBJ2-7	TRBV5-1	ASSGISYEQY
TRBJ2-2	TRBV7-8	ASHRASGPAGELF
TRBJ2-6	TRBV12-3/TRBV12-4	ASSIPTGTSLSGANVLT
TRBJ2-5	TRBV7-9	ASRPRLAEGETQY
TRBJ1-6	TRBV6-6	ASKQGSNSPLH
TRBJ2-1	TRBV12-3/TRBV12-4	ASSLASGQAVVQF
-	TRBV6-5	ASRSAPGYEQY
TRBJ2-1	TRBV4-2	ASSAVGRVLYNEQF
TRBJ1-2	TRBV2	ASSEMRAGLSGYT
TRBJ1-2	TRBV6-5	ASSYSQVEGGYT
TRBJ2-3	TRBV4-2	ASSQQGQSAGSDTQY
TRBJ2-3	TRBV5-1	ASSPQTGGNGDTQY
TRBJ1-1	TRBV6-2/TRBV6-3	ASSLGRMTGNTEAF
TRBJ1-3	TRBV6-5	ASSLGPRISGNTIY
TRBJ2-3	TRBV7-9	ASSLGASGGRDTQY